This TCR beta chain was documented in a study of T cells in Graves' hyperthyroidism and ophthalmopathy (dated by TCRdb to between 2019 and 2020). About the full investigation: Peripheral blood samples were taken at the time of initial diagnosis, prior to any treatment. The study also compared thyroid tissue and blood T-cell repertoires from over 5 Graves' hyperthyroidism patients. Once sampling was done, hyperthyroidism patients were given methimazole at a starting dose of 30 mg daily, whereas ophthalmopathy patients were given high-dose intravenous methylprednisolone. To identify distinguishing TCR V-J signatures, a discovery cohort of 100 patients was used, comprising 40 to 45 with Graves' ophthalmopathy and approximately 58 with stable Graves' hyperthyroidism. The paper describes TCR Vbeta CDR3 sequencing of 140 or so peripheral blood samples, made up of 43 ophthalmopathy patients, roughly 75 hyperthyroidism patients and roughly 17 progressor patients. Prospective prediction of ophthalmopathy was tested in an independent validation cohort of 18 hyperthyroidism patients and some 17 patients who later progressed to ophthalmopathy. For training and testing, the 95 to 100 patients in the discovery cohort were randomly divided in a 7:3 ratio. General conclusions and limits of the study: In validation, progression to ophthalmopathy was predicted by the model with around 70% sensitivity and about 72% specificity, a median of roughly 6 months before onset. Most expanded thyroid clonotypes (frequency above 0.001) were also found in blood, which suggests that blood repertoires may mirror thyroid immune responses. A 13 V-J signature model separated ophthalmopathy from stable hyperthyroidism, with nearly 90% sensitivity and 81% to 83% specificity in cross-validation and 80%/75% in testing. Sample size was not statistically predetermined, and blinding of investigators to group allocation was not performed.

The CDR3 has 14 amino acids, counting the end cysteine and phenylalanine. The retained sequence is limited to the CDR3, 42 bases, with the frame set at the first base. Trimming takes 1 base from V and 5 bases from J, and the germline ends sit 9 bases apart. CDR1 MGHRA and CDR2 YSYEKL were looked up in the germline V gene. As for this clonotype: Its antigen remains unidentified. The sample holds no much larger clone one base away, and base qualities are not on file.

Amplification of TCR beta CDR3 regions was carried out from RNA transcripts. A first-round RT-PCR of the TCR CDR3 used the HTBI primer set with the Qiagen OneStep RT-PCR kit. A second multiplex PCR round built the libraries, followed by size selection and purification. The libraries were sequenced on an Illumina HiSeq2000 using paired-end 100 bp reads. As for the original processing: SOAPnuke was used to process the raw data, throwing out any read that contained adapters or uncalled bases, had a mean Phred below 15, or lacked an exact constant-primer or identifier match. High-quality paired reads were merged with COPE v1.2.5, and unique nucleotide sequences were defined as clonotypes. MiTCR v1.1 was used to align the clonotypes against IMGT TRBV, TRBD and TRBJ reference segments. The analysis included only V-J combinations with a frequency above 0.0001, which together covered around 99% of the repertoires. The TCS score was defined as the ratio of F50 (clonal expansion) to E x V (chaos), calculated using BLOSUM62-based TCRdist between CDR3 peptides within each V-J. Welch's t-statistics and random forest reduced fewer than 600 V-J features to around 14, which were used in a naive Bayes classifier (R e1071). TCRdb's own reprocessing of the public reads used fastp at Q25 and MiXCR and kept productive beta chains. Under each unique CDR3 protein, matching rows form one entry showing the most common genes and DNA. TCRdb's processing, not the study's, gives the V and J calls here. The sample table holds hundreds of thousands of distinct CDR3 sequences, of which approximately 14% were seen once. The ten largest clonotypes hold about 12% of the sample.

Ophthalmopathy patients had moderately to severely active disease, Clinical Activity Score of at least 3, NOSPECS grade of at least 4, and duration under 3 months. Exclusion was applied to patients with uncontrolled infections, other autoimmune diseases, pregnancy or lactation. Clinical symptoms, serum thyroxine and TRAb, thyroid ultrasound, and orbital computed tomography formed the basis for the diagnoses. Ficoll-Paque density gradient centrifugation was used to isolate PBMCs from around 10 ml of fresh peripheral blood. Total RNA was extracted with Trizol reagent, and quality was checked on an Agilent 2100 Bioanalyzer.

This chain is built from TRBV4-1 and TRBJ2-1, with no reliable assignment of the D segment. Input material: blood. This clonotype was obtained from a man aged 18 to 29 with Graves' ophthalmopathy. The DNA sequence is TGCGCCAGCAGCCAAGCCACGAGGAACAATGAGCAGTTCTTC. Translated, this gives CASSQATRNNEQFF.